This T cell receptor beta chain was recovered during a study of cytomegalovirus exposure and HLA in healthy donors. The PCR was carried out with 60 Vbeta primers and 13 Jbeta primers. The assay was immunoSEQ multiplex PCR, and TCRdb's table has in-frame clones only and misses some. The sample includes fewer than 180,000 clones, roughly 78% seen only once; the top ten take about 5.9%. Concerning this clone: What it recognizes is unknown.

Notes on the study in general: Researchers reported in a later analysis that a missense DCLRE1C variant was tied to TCR beta V- and J-gene trimming. Most subjects' HLA-A and HLA-B alleles were reportedly predicted from TCR beta sequences. In vitro checks showed that a few CMV-associated chains really do target CMV antigens.

The CDR3 sequence is 14 residues long. Trimming shortened V by 2 bases and J by 1 base, and 9 bases separated the two germline ends. Germline V lookup: CDR1 SGHRS, CDR2 YFSETQ. Input material: PBMCs. The TCR was taken from a man aged 50-59 years in good health and CMV-seropositive. The chain employs TRBV5-1 and TRBJ1-1; D call uncertain. The CDR3 sequence: CASSFVRGNTEAFF. CDR3 DNA: TGCGCCAGCAGCTTTGTTCGAGGGAACACTGAAGCTTTCTTT. The complete variable domain, with remaining parts taken from reference TRBV5-1 and TRBJ1-1, reads KAGVTQTPRYLIKTRGQQVTLSCSPISGHRSVSWYQQTPGQGLQFLFEYFSETQRNKGNFPGRFSGRQFSNSRSEMNVSTLELGDSALYLCASSFVRGNTEAFFGQGTRLTVV.